Shown below are 9 T cell receptor beta chains from a single sample sequenced in a study of T-cell reconstitution after alpha-beta-depleted transplantation in children. Unique molecular identifiers were incorporated into the prepared TCRbeta library. TCRdb re-called the PCR reads with MiXCR, one entry per CDR3 protein. The profile shows fewer than 550,000 distinct CDR3 sequences, more than 9.5% of them singletons. The sequences come from PBMCs, mostly from graft donor cells, collected 180 days after TCRalphabeta/CD19-depleted stem cell transplant. Source of these receptors: a female patient under 10 years old who had a stem cell transplant for aplastic anemia, so the T cells may come from the graft donor.

The chain links TRBV2 to TRBJ2-7, with 9 bases identical to TRBD1. Germline-derived CDR1 and CDR2 are SNHLY and FYNNEI. The CDR3 contains 14 residues. J was trimmed by 7 bases and V by 8 bases; bases with no gene match: 12. In DNA, the CDR3 is TGTGCCAGCGGATCGGACAGGGGATCGAGAGAGCAGTACTTC. This translates into CASGSDRGSREQYF.

Many counts were recorded for this clonotype. The chain links TRBV20-1 to TRBJ2-1, with D possibly matching TRBD2 (6 bases). Trimming cost V 1 base and J 8 bases, with 15 bases left between them. This CDR3 spans 14 amino acids. Germline V gives CDR1 DFQATT, CDR2 SNEGSKA (reference sequence). Here the CDR3 DNA reads TGCAGTGCTAGAGGCGGGACGGGATGGGATGAGCAGTTCTTC. Translated, it gives CSARGGTGWDEQFF.

The rearrangement uses TRBV7-8 and TRBJ2-1; 7 nucleotides match TRBD2. CDR3 length equals 16 residues. Germline values: CDR1 SGHVS, CDR2 FQNEAQ. The trim removed 4 bases at V and 4 bases at J, leaving 10 bases unmatched. The CDR3 is CASSSQSGGAYNEQFF. DNA for the CDR3: TGTGCCAGCAGCTCACAATCGGGGGGAGCGTACAATGAGCAGTTCTTC.

The table lists this clonotype with a few counts. The rearrangement joins TRBV10-1 to TRBJ2-3, with TRBD2 matching over 8 bases. V lost 4 bases to trimming and J lost 3 bases; unmatched junction nucleotides: 0. This CDR3 contains 13 residues. The germline V gene has CDR1 WNHNN and CDR2 SYGVQD (reference sequence). The CDR3 DNA reads TGCGCCAGCAGTGCTAGCGGGACAGATACGCAGTATTTT. Its protein product is CASSASGTDTQYF.

The rearrangement links TRBV18 to TRBJ2-5; either TRBD1 or TRBD2 may fit D (6 bases each). The CDR3 spans 13 residues. Trimming shortened V by 1 base and J by 4 bases, and 7 bases separated the two germline ends. Germline CDR1 reads KGHSH; CDR2 reads LQKENI. The CDR3 DNA reads as TGTGCCAGCTCACCACGGGGGGCAGAGACCCAGTACTTC. It is translated as CASSPRGAETQYF.

This clonotype was seen repeatedly, ten times or more. CDR3 residues: CASRRTSGNEQYF. The CDR3 region has the DNA TGTGCCAGCCGCCGGACTAGCGGGAACGAGCAGTACTTC. The chain employs TRBV28 and TRBJ2-7, with 12 positions matching TRBD2. Germline V gene sequence: CDR1 MDHEN, CDR2 SYDVKM. CDR3 length: 13 amino acids. V gave up 8 bases and J gave up 5 bases; unmatched junction bases: 4.

This clonotype came up many times. This chain links TRBV12-3 or TRBV12-4 with TRBJ1-5; D might be TRBD1 (6 bases). The V end lost 5 bases, the J end lost 6 bases, and 11 bases lay between the germline ends. CDR3 length: 13 residues. CDR3 sequence: CASSHAGVQPQHF. In nucleotides, the CDR3 is TGTGCCAGCAGTCATGCAGGGGTTCAGCCCCAGCATTTT.

This clonotype was seen only a few times. This sequence joins TRBV7-9 and TRBJ2-1, with D possibly being TRBD2 (5 bases). CDR3 size: 15 residues. Germline CDR1 SEHNR, CDR2 FQNEAQ (reference sequence). The ends were cut back, 1 base at V and 4 bases at J, with 11 bases in the middle. CDR3 loop: CASSLGGSLYNEQFF. CDR3 bases: TGTGCCAGCAGCTTAGGTGGGAGCCTTTACAATGAGCAGTTCTTC.

The V and J genes are TRBV6-5 and TRBJ2-7; maybe TRBD1 (6 bases). The V end was cut by 2 bases, the J end by 2 bases, with 13 bases between. CDR3 size: 15 residues. CDR1 and CDR2 from the germline V gene are MNHEY and SVGAGI. CDR3 DNA: TGTGCCAGCAGTTACACTCAGGGGCCCCCCTACGAGCAGTACTTC. This codes for CASSYTQGPPYEQYF.